Listed here is a single TCR beta chain. There is no known antigen for this receptor. Base qualities are not at hand, and no much larger clone is one base apart. The sample's time point label is to be understood as: baseline before oral tofacitinib. From alopecia areata patients, peripheral blood was collected along with lesional scalp punch biopsies. PBMCs were isolated by density centrifugation and stained for CD3, CD4 and CD8, after which CD4+ and CD8+ T cells were sorted on a FACSAria. Receptor amplification or capture employed the immunoSEQ multiplex PCR assay. RNA was extracted from all samples and reverse transcribed into cDNA as template for TCR sequencing. First-strand cDNA was synthesized using SuperScript III with a 2:1 mix of oligo-dT and random hexamers. A synthetic immune receptor repertoire was used to measure amplification bias, and any remaining bias was corrected computationally. On the study's bioinformatics: Raw reads were preprocessed for error removal, and CDR3 was defined according to IMGT conventions as running from the conserved cysteine to phenylalanine. Clonality was computed by normalizing Shannon entropy by log2 of the number of productive unique TCRs and subtracting the result from 1. Scalp TCRbeta sequences were cross-referenced with sorted blood CD4 and CD8 repertoires so that the CD4 or CD8 identity of scalp clones could be inferred. TCRdb holds this immuneACCESS table with in-frame rearrangements only. Some clones are missing; in checked studies, unresolved V genes explain under half, and the rest has no known cause. From that table come the V and J calls and clone size; the DNA was used to work out D and trimming. This sample comprises about 170,000 clones, about 72% of them detected only once. The ten largest clones take up approximately 10% of the sample.

This sample was included in a study of CD8+ T cells in alopecia areata (dated 2018 in TCRdb). Regarding the complete study: Treated patients were enrolled in an open-label pilot trial of oral tofacitinib at 5 to 10 mg twice daily for moderate-to-severe alopecia areata. Biopsies were taken from tofacitinib-treated patients at baseline and at 4 and 24 weeks of treatment, and a later scalp biopsy was taken in several of the tofacitinib-treated patients. immunoSEQ multiplex PCR using 35 Vbeta forward primers and 13 Jbeta reverse primers was used to amplify TCRbeta CDR3 regions. The study used high-throughput TCRbeta sequencing to examine T cell clonal expansion in alopecia areata, in both the C3H/HeJ mouse model and human patients. Patients received tofacitinib for 6 to 18 months and were then followed off drug for 6 months to check for delayed response and recurrence. RNA came from the PAXgene miRNA kit for fixed scalp, the miRNeasy kit for PBMCs, and the RNeasy kit for mouse skin. Scalp clonality was compared across normal scalp (n=4), patchy alopecia areata scalp (n=8), and alopecia totalis/universalis scalp (n=8). Scalp tissue and sorted CD4+ and CD8+ peripheral blood T cells from patchy and totalis/universalis alopecia areata patients and from healthy controls were covered by human TCRbeta sequencing. Paper-wide results and their limitations: Compared with normal scalp, lesional scalp had higher clonality and more expanded CD8+ clones, particularly in alopecia totalis/universalis, a pattern that suggests antigenic drive. Scalp TCR repertoire analysis is complicated because resident alphabeta T cells in normal human skin are also sequenced, whereas mouse skin is dominated by gammadelta T cells. Compared with mice, TCR sequences shared between patients were less clear, possibly partly because of HLA diversity across the patient population.

The germline ends are 20 bases apart after V is trimmed by 5 bases and J by 4 bases. The CDR3 has 16 amino acids, counting the end cysteine and phenylalanine. Only the CDR3 region is kept as DNA, spanning 48 bases read in frame from base 1. CDR1 and CDR2 are drawn from the germline V gene (reference sequence): PRHDT, FYEKMQ. Specimen: CD8+ T cells sorted from blood, collected at week 0. This receptor chain uses TRBV13 and TRBJ1-2; the D gene assignment is ambiguous. The source of this sequence is a human donor with alopecia areata. The CDR3 corresponds to CASSPVEVQASYGYTF. The DNA reads as follows: TGTGCCAGCAGCCCGGTAGAGGTTCAGGCAAGCTATGGCTACACCTTC.